This T cell receptor beta chain originates from a study of CD8 T cells in Susac syndrome. Notes on the study in general: The relatively small number of individuals in the TCR sequencing and HLA analysis was acknowledged by the study.

Negative isolation yielded CD4+ and CD8+ T cells, and FACS enriched TEMRA cells. With respect to this clonotype: No antigen is known for it.

An input of about 0.45 to 1 ug of RNA was subjected to reverse transcription using random hexamers. TCR beta CDR3 was amplified by immunoSEQ covering 54 Vbeta and 13 Jbeta. Each CDR3 protein is one row after TCRdb ran MiXCR on the immunoSEQ multiplex PCR reads. The sample yields around 180,000 distinct CDR3 sequences, 90% to 95% seen once. This CDR3 spans 15 amino acids. Germline lookup yields CDR1 SGDLS and CDR2 YYNGEE. V dropped 0 bases and J dropped 6 bases, with 15 bases sitting between them. Sequencing input: CD8+ T cells from PBMCs. The TCR comes from a human donor with multiple sclerosis. The rearrangement links TRBV9 to TRBJ1-2, with D maybe TRBD1 (5 bases). The CDR3 loop is CASSVAQGSMDGYTF. DNA for the CDR3: TGTGCCAGCAGCGTAGCTCAGGGTTCGATGGATGGCTACACCTTC.